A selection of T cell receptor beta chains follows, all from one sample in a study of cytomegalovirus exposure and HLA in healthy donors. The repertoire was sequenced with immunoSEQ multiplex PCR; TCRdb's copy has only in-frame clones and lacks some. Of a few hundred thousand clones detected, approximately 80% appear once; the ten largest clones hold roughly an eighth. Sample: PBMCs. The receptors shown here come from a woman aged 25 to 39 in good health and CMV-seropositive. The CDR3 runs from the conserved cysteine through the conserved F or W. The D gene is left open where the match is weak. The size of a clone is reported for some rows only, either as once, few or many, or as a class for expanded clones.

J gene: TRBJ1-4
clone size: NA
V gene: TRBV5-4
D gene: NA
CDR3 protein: CASSLGGGATNEKLFF
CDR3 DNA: TGTGCCAGCAGCTTGGGCGGGGGGGCAACTAATGAAAAACTGTTTTTT

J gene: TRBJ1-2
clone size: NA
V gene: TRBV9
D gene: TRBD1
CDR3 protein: CASSTLDRALSYGYTF
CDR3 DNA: TGTGCCAGCAGCACCCTAGACAGGGCTCTCTCCTATGGCTACACCTTC

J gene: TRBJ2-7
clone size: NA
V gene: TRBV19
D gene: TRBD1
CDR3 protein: CASSITGVGYEQYF
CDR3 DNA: TGTGCCAGTAGTATCACAGGGGTCGGCTACGAGCAGTACTTC

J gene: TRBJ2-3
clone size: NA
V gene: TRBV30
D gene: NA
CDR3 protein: CAWSVIGTDTQYF
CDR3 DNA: TGTGCCTGGAGTGTTATAGGCACAGATACGCAGTATTTT

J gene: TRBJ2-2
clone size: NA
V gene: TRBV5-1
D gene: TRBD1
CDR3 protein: CASSSDRDRGRVDAGELFF
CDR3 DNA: TGCGCCAGCAGCTCTGACCGGGACAGAGGCAGGGTAGACGCCGGGGAGCTGTTTTTT

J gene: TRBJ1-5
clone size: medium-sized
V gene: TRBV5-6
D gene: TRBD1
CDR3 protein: CASSLAGDRRNQPQHF
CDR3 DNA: TGTGCCAGCAGCTTGGCCGGGGACAGGAGAAATCAGCCCCAGCATTTT

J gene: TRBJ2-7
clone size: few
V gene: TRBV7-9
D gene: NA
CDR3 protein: CASSLEGERNEQYF
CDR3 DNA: TGTGCCAGCAGCTTAGAGGGAGAGAGGAACGAGCAGTACTTC

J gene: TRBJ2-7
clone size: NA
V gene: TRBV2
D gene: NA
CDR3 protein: CASSEEGGRAYEQYF
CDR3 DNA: TGTGCCAGCAGTGAGGAAGGGGGGCGGGCTTACGAGCAGTACTTC

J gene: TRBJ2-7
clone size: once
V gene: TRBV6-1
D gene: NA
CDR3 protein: CASRAPPALEQYF
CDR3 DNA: TGTGCCAGCAGGGCCCCACCGGCTCTCGAGCAGTACTTC

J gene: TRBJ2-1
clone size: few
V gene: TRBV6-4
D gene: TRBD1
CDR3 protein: CASSDSGTGIYNEQFF
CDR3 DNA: TGTGCCAGCAGTGACTCGGGGACAGGGATCTACAATGAGCAGTTCTTC

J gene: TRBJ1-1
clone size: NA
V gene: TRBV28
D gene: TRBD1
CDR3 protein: CASRDKDRRNTEAFF
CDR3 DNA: TGTGCCAGCAGAGACAAGGACAGGAGGAACACTGAAGCTTTCTTT

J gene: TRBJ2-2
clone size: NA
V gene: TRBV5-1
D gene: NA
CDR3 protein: CASSFNPQGNTGELFF
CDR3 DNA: TGCGCCAGCAGCTTTAACCCCCAGGGGAACACCGGGGAGCTGTTTTTT

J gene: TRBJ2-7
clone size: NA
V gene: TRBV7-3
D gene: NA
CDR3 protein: CASSFQVSYEQYF
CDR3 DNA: TGTGCCAGCAGCTTCCAGGTTTCATACGAGCAGTACTTC

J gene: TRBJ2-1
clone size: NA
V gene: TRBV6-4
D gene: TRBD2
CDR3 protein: CASSATGTSGSDEQFF
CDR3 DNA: TGTGCCAGCAGCGCGACCGGGACTAGCGGGAGTGACGAGCAGTTCTTC

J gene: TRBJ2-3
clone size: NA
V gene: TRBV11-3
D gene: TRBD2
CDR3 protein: CASSLGREGVTDTQYF
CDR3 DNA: TGTGCCAGCAGCTTAGGTCGGGAGGGCGTCACAGATACGCAGTATTTT

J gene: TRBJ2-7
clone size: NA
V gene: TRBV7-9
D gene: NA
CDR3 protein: CASSLAVITYEQYF
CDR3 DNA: TGTGCCAGCAGCTTAGCGGTCATAACCTACGAGCAGTACTTC

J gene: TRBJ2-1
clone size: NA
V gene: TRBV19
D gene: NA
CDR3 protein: CASSTHLGEQFF
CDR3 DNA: TGTGCCAGTAGTACCCATCTTGGTGAGCAGTTCTTC

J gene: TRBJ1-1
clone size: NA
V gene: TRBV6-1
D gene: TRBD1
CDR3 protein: CASSLTGLVTEAFF
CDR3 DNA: TGTGCCAGCAGTCTGACAGGGCTGGTCACTGAAGCTTTCTTT

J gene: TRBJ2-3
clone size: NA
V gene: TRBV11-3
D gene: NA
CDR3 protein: CASRGGGGTIDTQYF
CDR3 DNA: TGTGCCAGCCGCGGGGGAGGGGGCACGATAGATACGCAGTATTTT

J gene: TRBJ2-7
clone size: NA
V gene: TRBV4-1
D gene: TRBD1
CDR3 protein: CASSRIVDRAGRNYEQYF
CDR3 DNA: TGCGCCAGCAGCCGGATTGTGGACAGGGCAGGGCGGAACTACGAGCAGTACTTC

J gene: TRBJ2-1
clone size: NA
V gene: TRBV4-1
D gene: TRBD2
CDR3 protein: CASSHPTASGDNEQFF
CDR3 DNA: TGCGCCAGCAGCCACCCCACGGCTAGCGGGGACAATGAGCAGTTCTTC

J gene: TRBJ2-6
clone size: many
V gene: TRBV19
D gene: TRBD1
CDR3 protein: CASSTGQDGANVLTF
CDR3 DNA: TGTGCCAGTAGTACGGGACAGGATGGGGCCAACGTCCTGACTTTC